This is a list of T cell receptor beta chains from one sample in a study of tumor and adjacent non-tumor tissue in lung cancer. Via MiXCR, TCRdb re-called the multiplex PCR reads, giving one row per CDR3 protein. The data contain around 82,000 distinct CDR3 sequences, roughly 80% of them singletons. The sample taken for sequencing was distant non-tumor lung tissue. The receptors were sampled from a man aged 55-75 years with non-small cell lung cancer. Each CDR3 is given with its conserved first and last residue.

len	j_gene	v_gene	CDR3aa
14	-	TRBV12-3/TRBV12-4	CASSLGWGGQPQYF
15	TRBJ2-5	TRBV6-1	CANSEQTSGGMTQYF
14	TRBJ1-1	TRBV10-1	CTSSESRGGPEAFF
14	TRBJ1-2	TRBV4-1	CANSPDSTSFGYTF
16	TRBJ1-5	TRBV12-3/TRBV12-4	CASSLDRGRSNHSQHF
14	TRBJ2-6	TRBV11-2	CASNPIYRANVLTF
15	TRBJ2-3	TRBV30	CAWKGAGAGTDTQYF
15	TRBJ1-2	TRBV5-8	CASSSRQELRCGYTF
14	TRBJ1-1	TRBV11-2	CASSLVRRGTEAFF
17	TRBJ1-1	TRBV4-3	CASSQDVPGSSDTEASF
15	TRBJ2-7	TRBV6-2/TRBV6-3	CATKGLRAGAGEQYF
17	TRBJ2-2	TRBV12-5	CANGLPRDGRNTGELFF
18	TRBJ1-6	TRBV4-2	CASIHSLGTGIGNSPLHF
12	TRBJ1-2	TRBV29-1	CSVPAASYGYIF
15	TRBJ1-6	TRBV11-2	CACSLGGGDNSPLHF
14	TRBJ2-5	TRBV11-3	CARRLVQGQETQYF